The rows below give T cell receptor beta chains drawn from one sample of a study of Graves' ophthalmopathy and Graves' hyperthyroidism. TCRdb passed the multiplex PCR reads through MiXCR, listing each CDR3 protein once. The data show about 160,000 distinct CDR3 sequences, approximately 40% seen once. The sequencing input was peripheral blood. The receptors shown here come from a man aged 25-45 years with Graves' ophthalmopathy. CDR3s include the opening cysteine and the closing phenylalanine or tryptophan. A D gene is named only where the DNA matches it firmly. Clone size is stated in some rows and not others, as once, few, many or a class when expanded.

>-|-|TRBJ1-1|TRBV6-2/TRBV6-3
TGTGCCAGCAGTTACGCCGGCAGACATATGAACACTGAAGCTTTCTTT
CASSYAGRHMNTEAFF
>-|once|TRBJ1-5|TRBV7-2
TGTGCCAGCAGCTTACGCAGGTTGGACAATCAGCCCCAGCATTTT
CASSLRRLDNQPQHF
>-|many|TRBJ2-5|TRBV19
TGTGCCAGTAGTACCAGGGGCGGGGGGACCCAGTACTTC
CASSTRGGGTQYF
>-|-|TRBJ1-5|TRBV6-1
TGTGCCAGCAGTGCGCGGGGAAATCAGCCCCAGCATTTT
CASSARGNQPQHF
>-|many|TRBJ1-3|TRBV29-1
TGCAGCGTTGAAGAAAGGAGTGGAAACACCATATATTTT
CSVEERSGNTIYF
>TRBD1|many|TRBJ2-2|TRBV10-3
TGTGCCATCAGTGGCAGGACAGGGGCGACCGGGGAGCTGTTTTTT
CAISGRTGATGELFF
>TRBD2|-|TRBJ2-5|TRBV7-3
TGTGCCAGCAGCTTAAGGCCTAGCGGAGCTCAAGAGACCCAGTACTTC
CASSLRPSGAQETQYF
>-|many|TRBJ1-2|TRBV4-3
TGCGCCAGCAGCCAAGAGGCGGGAGGGGTCCTCTATGGCTACACCTTC
CASSQEAGGVLYGYTF
>-|many|TRBJ1-5|TRBV10-3
TGTGCCATCAGGGCCGGACAGACTAGCAATCAGCCCCAGCATTTT
CAIRAGQTSNQPQHF
>TRBD1|-|TRBJ1-2|TRBV30
TGTGCCTGGAGTGTCGGGACAGACTATGGCTACACCTTC
CAWSVGTDYGYTF
>TRBD2|few|TRBJ2-7|TRBV6-2/TRBV6-3
TGTGCCAGCAGTTTCAACCTAGCGGAGAGCTCCTACGAGCAGTACTTC
CASSFNLAESSYEQYF
>-|-|TRBJ1-6|TRBV4-1
TGCGCCAGCAGCCAAGACGGCCGGCAGTATAATTCACCCCTCCACTTT
CASSQDGRQYNSPLHF
>TRBD1|once|TRBJ1-3|TRBV5-1
TGCGCCAGCAGCGCCGGGACAGGGGAAAACACCATATATTTT
CASSAGTGENTIYF
>-|many|TRBJ2-7|TRBV7-2
TGTGCCAGCAGCCTGTGGGGGGACTCCTACGAGCAGTACTTC
CASSLWGDSYEQYF
>TRBD2|-|TRBJ2-5|TRBV28
TGTGCCAGCAGCCGGTCGGGGGGGACGGTGGAGACCCAGTACTTC
CASSRSGGTVETQYF
>TRBD1|many|TRBJ1-2|TRBV10-3
TGTGCCATCAGTGGGGGACAGTATGGCTACACCTTC
CAISGGQYGYTF
>-|many|TRBJ2-1|TRBV15
TGTGCCACCAGCAGCCCTAGCGAGCAAGACTACAATGAGCAGTTCTTC
CATSSPSEQDYNEQFF
>-|few|TRBJ1-1|TRBV7-8
TGTGCCAGCACCCCTCAAGGGAGCAGCGAAGCTTTCTTT
CASTPQGSSEAFF
>-|-|TRBJ2-7|TRBV28
TGTGCCACCCTGCCCCAGGGGAGTCACCACGAGCAGTACTTC
CATLPQGSHHEQYF
>-|medium-sized|TRBJ2-5|TRBV6-5
TGTGCCAGCAGTTACTCCTCAGGGCAAGAGACCCAGTACTTC
CASSYSSGQETQYF
>-|many|TRBJ2-7|TRBV4-2
TGTGCCAGCAGCCAAGAGCCAGAAATTTCGACCTACGAGCAGTACTTC
CASSQEPEISTYEQYF
>-|few|TRBJ1-2|TRBV12-3/TRBV12-4
TGTGCCAGCAGTTTACTGACAGACCTCTATGGCTACACCTTC
CASSLLTDLYGYTF
>-|once|TRBJ1-5|TRBV12-3/TRBV12-4
TGTGCCAGCAGCCAAACAGACTGGAATCAGCCCCAGCATTTT
CASSQTDWNQPQHF
>-|few|TRBJ1-2|TRBV4-2
TGTGCCAGCAGCCACCCCCTGGCGGGGGGAGGAAACTATGGCTACACCTTC
CASSHPLAGGGNYGYTF
>TRBD1|many|TRBJ1-2|TRBV30
TGTGCCTGGAGTGAGACAGGGGGCTATGGCTACACCTTC
CAWSETGGYGYTF
>-|-|TRBJ2-7|TRBV28
TGTGCCAGCAGTTCCGCGACACGCTCGGCCTACGAGCAGTACTTC
CASSSATRSAYEQYF
>-|many|TRBJ1-6|TRBV29-1
TGCAGCGTTGGGACAGATTATAATTCACCCCTCCACTTT
CSVGTDYNSPLHF